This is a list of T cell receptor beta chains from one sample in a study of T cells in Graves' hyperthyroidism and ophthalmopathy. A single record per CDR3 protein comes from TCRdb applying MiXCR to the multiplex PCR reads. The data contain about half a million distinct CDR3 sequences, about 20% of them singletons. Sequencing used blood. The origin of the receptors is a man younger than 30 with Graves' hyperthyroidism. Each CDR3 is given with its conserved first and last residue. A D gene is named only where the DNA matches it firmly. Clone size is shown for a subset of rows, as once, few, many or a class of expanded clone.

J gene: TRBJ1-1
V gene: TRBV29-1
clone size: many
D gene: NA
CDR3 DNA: TGCAGCGTTGACAAGGCGCGGGGATCCACTGAAGCTTTCTTT
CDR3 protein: CSVDKARGSTEAFF

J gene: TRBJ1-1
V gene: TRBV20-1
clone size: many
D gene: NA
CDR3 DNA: TGCAGTGCTAGAGATCCCCTAGCCACTGAAGCTTTCTTT
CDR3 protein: CSARDPLATEAFF

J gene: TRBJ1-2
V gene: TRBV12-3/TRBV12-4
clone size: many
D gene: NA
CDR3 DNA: TGTGCCAGCACCCTTGGGTCCTATGGCTACACCTTC
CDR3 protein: CASTLGSYGYTF

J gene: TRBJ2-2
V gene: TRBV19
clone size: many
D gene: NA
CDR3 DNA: TGTGCCAGTACTGTCGAACAGAACACCGGGGAGCTGTTTTTT
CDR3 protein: CASTVEQNTGELFF

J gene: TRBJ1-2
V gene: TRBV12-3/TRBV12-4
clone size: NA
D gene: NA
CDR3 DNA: TGTGCCAGCAGTTTATACGGGGGGCAGGGCTATGGCTACACCTTC
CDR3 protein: CASSLYGGQGYGYTF

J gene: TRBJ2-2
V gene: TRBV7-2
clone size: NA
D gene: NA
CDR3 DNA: TGTGCCAGCAGCTTAGACAGACGGAGGGAGCTGTTTTTT
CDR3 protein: CASSLDRRRELFF

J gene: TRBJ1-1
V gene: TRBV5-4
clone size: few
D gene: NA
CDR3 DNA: TGTGCCAGCAGCTTGTTGGGGAGCAGGAGTGATCACACGAACACTGAAGCTTTCTTT
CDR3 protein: CASSLLGSRSDHTNTEAFF

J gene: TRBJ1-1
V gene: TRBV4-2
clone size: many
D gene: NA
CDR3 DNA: TGTGCCAGCAGCCTTCCAGGAAAAACTGAAGCTTTCTTT
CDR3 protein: CASSLPGKTEAFF

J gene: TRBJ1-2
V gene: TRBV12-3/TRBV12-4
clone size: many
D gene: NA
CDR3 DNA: TGTGCCAGCAGTTTAGGGCAGGCTCCCCAAACTAACTATGGCTACACCTTC
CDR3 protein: CASSLGQAPQTNYGYTF

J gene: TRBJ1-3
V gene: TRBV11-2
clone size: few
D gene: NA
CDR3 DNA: TGTGCCAGCAGCTTAGATCGACAGACCGTGACCATATATTTT
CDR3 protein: CASSLDRQTVTIYF

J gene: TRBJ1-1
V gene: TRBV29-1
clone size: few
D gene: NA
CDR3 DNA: TGCAGCGTTGAAGAGGGAGAGAACACTGAAGCTTTCTTT
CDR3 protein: CSVEEGENTEAFF

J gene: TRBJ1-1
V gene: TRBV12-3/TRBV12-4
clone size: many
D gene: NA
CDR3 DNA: TGTGCCAGCAGTTTTGGGCCCGGGGCATTTGAAGCTTTCTTT
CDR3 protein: CASSFGPGAFEAFF

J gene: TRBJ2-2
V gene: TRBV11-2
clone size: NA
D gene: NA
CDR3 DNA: TGTGCCAGCAGCTCTATTCCCAGGGGAGGGCGCACCGGGGAGCTGTTTTTT
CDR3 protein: CASSSIPRGGRTGELFF

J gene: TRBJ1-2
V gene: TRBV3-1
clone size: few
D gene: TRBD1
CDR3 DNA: TGTGCCAGCAGCCAAGGAGGGGGCGTCTATGGCTACACCTTC
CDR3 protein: CASSQGGGVYGYTF

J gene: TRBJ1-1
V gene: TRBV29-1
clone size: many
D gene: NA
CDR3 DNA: TGCAGCGTTGAACCGGCGTTTGGAAAGGCTTTCTTT
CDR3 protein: CSVEPAFGKAFF

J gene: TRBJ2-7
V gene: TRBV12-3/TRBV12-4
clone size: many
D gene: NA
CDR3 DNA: TGTGCCAGCAGCGCCCCCAGAGGCGAGCAGTACTTC
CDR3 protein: CASSAPRGEQYF

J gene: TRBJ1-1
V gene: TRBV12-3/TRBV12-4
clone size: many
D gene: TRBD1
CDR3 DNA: TGTGCCAGCAGTTTAGGCCGGGACAGGAACACTGAAGCTTTCTTT
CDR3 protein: CASSLGRDRNTEAFF

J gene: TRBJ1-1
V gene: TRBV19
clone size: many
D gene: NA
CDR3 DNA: TGTGCCAGCGGACAGACGAACACTGAAGCTTTCTTT
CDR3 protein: CASGQTNTEAFF

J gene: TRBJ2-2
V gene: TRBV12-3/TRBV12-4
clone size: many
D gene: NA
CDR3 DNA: TGTGCCAGCCTGCCAGACCTTGAACCCGGGGAGCTGTTTTTT
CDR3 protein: CASLPDLEPGELFF

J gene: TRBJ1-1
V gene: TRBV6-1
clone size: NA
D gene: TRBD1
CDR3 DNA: TGTGCCAGCAACCCCCGGGACAGGGGTTTAACTTTCTTT
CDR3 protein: CASNPRDRGLTFF

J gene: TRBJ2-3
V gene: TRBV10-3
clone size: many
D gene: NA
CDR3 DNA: NA
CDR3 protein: CALSSGPAADTQYF

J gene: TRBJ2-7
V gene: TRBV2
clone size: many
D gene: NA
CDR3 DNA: TGTGCCAGCAAGAGGGACTCCTACGAGCAGTACTTC
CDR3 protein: CASKRDSYEQYF

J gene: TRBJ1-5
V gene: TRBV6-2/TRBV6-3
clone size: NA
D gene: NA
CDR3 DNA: TGTGCCAGCAGTTACTCGGATAGGCAGCCCCAGCATTTT
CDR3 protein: CASSYSDRQPQHF

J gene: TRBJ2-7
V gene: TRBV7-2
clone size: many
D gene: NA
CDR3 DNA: TGTGCCAGCTCCCTAGAACAGGGATCCTACGAGCAGTACTTC
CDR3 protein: CASSLEQGSYEQYF

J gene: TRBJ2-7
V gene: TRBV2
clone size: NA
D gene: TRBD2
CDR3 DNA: TGTGCCAGCAGTGAAGCGCTTCCCAGCGGGGCCTACGACGAGCAGTACTTC
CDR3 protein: CASSEALPSGAYDEQYF

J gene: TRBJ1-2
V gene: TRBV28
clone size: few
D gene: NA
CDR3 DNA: TGTGCCAGCAGTCTTCAGGGGAGCAACTATGGCTACACCTTC
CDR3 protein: CASSLQGSNYGYTF

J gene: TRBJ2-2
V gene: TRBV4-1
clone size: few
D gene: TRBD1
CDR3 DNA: TGCGCCAGCAGCCAAGATGCGGACAGGTCGGATGTTCGACGGGAGCTGTTTTTT
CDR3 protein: CASSQDADRSDVRRELFF

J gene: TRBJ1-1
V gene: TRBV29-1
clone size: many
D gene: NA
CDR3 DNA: TGCAGCGTTGACGTTACAGGCCTGAACACTGAAGCTTTCTTT
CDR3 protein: CSVDVTGLNTEAFF

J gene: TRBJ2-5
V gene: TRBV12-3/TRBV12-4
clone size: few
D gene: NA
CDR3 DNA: TGTGCCAGCAAACTCCAGCAGGGCGGTCAAGAGACCCAGTACTTC
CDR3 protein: CASKLQQGGQETQYF

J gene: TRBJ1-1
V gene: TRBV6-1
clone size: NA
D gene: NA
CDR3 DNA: TGTGCCAGCCTACCCGTCGGGTTCCGTGGCACTGAAGCTTTCTTT
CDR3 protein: CASLPVGFRGTEAFF

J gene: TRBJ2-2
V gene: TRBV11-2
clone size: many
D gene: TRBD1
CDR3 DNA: TGTGCCAGCACCCCGGGACAGGGTAGTACCGGGGAGCTGTTTTTT
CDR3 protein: CASTPGQGSTGELFF

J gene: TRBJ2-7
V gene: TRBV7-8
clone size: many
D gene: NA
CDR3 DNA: TGTGCCAGCAGCCTAGACGGTCTCGGCGAGCAGTACTTC
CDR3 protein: CASSLDGLGEQYF

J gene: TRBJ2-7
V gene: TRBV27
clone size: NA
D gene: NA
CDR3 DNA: TGTGCCAGCAGTTTATCGGGGGTAGCGACCTACGAGCAGTACTTC
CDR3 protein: CASSLSGVATYEQYF

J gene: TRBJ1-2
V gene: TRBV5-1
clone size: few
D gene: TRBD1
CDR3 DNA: TGCGCCAGCAGCTCAGACAGGGTCTATGGCTACACCTTC
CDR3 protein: CASSSDRVYGYTF

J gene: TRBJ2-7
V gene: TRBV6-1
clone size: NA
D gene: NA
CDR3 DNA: TGTGCCAGCAGTGAAACGACGACAACCCTTACCTACGAGCAGTACTTC
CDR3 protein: CASSETTTTLTYEQYF

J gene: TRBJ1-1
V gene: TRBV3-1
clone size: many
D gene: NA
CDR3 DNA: TGTGCCAGCAGCCAAGATCGGCTCGGGGACACTGAAGCTTTCTTT
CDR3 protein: CASSQDRLGDTEAFF

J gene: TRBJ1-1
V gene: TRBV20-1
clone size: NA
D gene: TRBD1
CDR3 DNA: TGCAGTGCTAGATTGGGCAGGGGGACTGAAGCTTTCTTT
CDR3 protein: CSARLGRGTEAFF

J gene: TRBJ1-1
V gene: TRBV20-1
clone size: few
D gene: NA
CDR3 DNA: TGCAGTGCCCTGCCCGCAGGTTGGAGCACTGAAGCTTTCTTT
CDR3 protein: CSALPAGWSTEAFF

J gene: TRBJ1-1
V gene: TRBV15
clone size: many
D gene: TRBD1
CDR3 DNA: TGTGCCACCAGCAGATTCCCTTCGGGACAGTCAGCTTTCTTT
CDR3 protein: CATSRFPSGQSAFF

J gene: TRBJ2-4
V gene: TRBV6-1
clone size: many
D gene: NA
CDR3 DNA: TGTGCCAGCAGTGAAGGTCTGGGCGCAACCAAAAACATTCAGTACTTC
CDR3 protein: CASSEGLGATKNIQYF

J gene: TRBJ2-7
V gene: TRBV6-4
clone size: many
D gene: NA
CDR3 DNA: TGTGCCAGCAGTCGATCCCGGGCGGGGAGCTCCTACGAGCAGTACTTC
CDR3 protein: CASSRSRAGSSYEQYF

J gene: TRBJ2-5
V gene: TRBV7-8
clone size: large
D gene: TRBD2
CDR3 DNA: TGTGCCAGCAGCTTTATCCCCCCAGGACTAGCGGGGGTAACCCAAGAGACCCAGTACTTC
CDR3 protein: CASSFIPPGLAGVTQETQYF

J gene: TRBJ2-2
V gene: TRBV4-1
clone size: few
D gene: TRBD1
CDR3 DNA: TGCGCCAGCAGCACGTCGCCTTACAGGGGCACCGGGGAGCTGTTTTTT
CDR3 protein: CASSTSPYRGTGELFF

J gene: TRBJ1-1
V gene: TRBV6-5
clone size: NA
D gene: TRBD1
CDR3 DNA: TGTGCCAGCAGTTACGGGGGACAGGGGGCGCGACCGGTCTTT
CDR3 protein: CASSYGGQGARPVF

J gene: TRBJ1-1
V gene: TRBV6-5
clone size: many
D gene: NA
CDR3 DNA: TGTGCCAGCAGTAGGGGCGATTCGATGAACACTGAAGCTTTCTTT
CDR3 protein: CASSRGDSMNTEAFF

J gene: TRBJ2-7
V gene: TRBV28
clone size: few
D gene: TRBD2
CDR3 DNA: TGTGCCAGCAGTCCAAGACTAGCGTCCTACGAGCAGTACTTC
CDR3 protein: CASSPRLASYEQYF